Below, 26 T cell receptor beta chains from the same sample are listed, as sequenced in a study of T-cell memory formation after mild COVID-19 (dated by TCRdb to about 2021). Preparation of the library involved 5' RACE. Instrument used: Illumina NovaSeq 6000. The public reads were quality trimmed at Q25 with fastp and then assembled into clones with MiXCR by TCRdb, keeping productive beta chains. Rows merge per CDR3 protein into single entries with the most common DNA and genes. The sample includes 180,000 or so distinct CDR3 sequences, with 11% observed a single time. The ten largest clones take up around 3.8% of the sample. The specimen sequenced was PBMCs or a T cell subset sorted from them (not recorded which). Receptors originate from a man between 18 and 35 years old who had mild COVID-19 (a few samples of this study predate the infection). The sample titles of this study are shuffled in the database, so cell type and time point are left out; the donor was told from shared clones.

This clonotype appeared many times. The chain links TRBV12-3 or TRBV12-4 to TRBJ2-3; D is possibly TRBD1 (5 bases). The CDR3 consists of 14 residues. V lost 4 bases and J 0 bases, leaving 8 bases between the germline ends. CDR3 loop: CASSSRQSTDTQYF. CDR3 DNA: TGTGCCAGCAGTTCCCGACAGAGCACAGATACGCAGTATTTT.

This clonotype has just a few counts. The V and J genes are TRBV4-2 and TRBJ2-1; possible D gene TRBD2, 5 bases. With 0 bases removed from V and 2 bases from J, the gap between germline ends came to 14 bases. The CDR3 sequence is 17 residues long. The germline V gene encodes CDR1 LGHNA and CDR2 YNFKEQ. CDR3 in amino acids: CASSQESSRAPYNEQFF. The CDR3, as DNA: TGTGCCAGCAGCCAAGAGTCCTCGCGGGCCCCCTACAATGAGCAGTTCTTC.

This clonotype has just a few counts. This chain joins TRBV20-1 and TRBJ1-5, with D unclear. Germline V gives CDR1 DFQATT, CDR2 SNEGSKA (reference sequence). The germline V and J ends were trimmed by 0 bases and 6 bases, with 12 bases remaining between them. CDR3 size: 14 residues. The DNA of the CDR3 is TGCAGTGCTAGAGATAACCGGGGTGGTCAGCCCCAGCATTTT. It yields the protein CSARDNRGGQPQHF.

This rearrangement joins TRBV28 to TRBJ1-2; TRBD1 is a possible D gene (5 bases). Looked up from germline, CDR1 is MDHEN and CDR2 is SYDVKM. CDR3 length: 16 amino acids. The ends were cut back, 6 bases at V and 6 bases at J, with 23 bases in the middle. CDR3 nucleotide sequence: TGTGCCAGCAGCCTCGACAGCGTTGCCAGAGAACATGGCTACACCTTC. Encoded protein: CASSLDSVAREHGYTF.

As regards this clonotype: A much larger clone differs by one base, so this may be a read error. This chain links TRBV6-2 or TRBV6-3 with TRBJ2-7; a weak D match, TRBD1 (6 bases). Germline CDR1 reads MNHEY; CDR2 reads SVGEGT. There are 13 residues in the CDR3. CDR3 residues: CDSRVTGTYEQYV. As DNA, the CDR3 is TGTGACAGCAGAGTTACAGGGACCTACGAGCAGTACGTC.

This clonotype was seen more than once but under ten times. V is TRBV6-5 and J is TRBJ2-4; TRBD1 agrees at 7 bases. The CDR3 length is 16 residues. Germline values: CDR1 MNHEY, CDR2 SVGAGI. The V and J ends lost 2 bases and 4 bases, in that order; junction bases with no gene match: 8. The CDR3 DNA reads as TGTGCCAGCAGTTACCGCTCGACAGGGAAGAAAAACATTCAGTACTTC. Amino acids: CASSYRSTGKKNIQYF.

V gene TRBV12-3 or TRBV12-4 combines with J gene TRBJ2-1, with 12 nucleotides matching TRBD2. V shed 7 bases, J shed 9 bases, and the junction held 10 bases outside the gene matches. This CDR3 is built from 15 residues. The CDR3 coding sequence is TGTGCCAGCACCCGGGCTAGCGGGGGGGCCGGTGAGCAGTTCTTC. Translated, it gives CASTRASGGAGEQFF.

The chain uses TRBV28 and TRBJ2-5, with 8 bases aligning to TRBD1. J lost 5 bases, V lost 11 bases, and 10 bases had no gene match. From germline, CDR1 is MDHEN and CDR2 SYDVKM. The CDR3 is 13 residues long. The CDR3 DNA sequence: TGTGCCGCGGGCAGGGACAGGCGGGAGACCCAGTACTTC. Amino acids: CAAGRDRRETQYF.

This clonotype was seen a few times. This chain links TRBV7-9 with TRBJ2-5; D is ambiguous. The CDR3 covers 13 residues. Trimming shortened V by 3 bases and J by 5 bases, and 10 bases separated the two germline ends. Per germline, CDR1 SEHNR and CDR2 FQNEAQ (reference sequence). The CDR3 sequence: CASSFLSGETQYF. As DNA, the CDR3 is TGTGCCAGCAGCTTTCTATCCGGGGAGACCCAGTACTTC.

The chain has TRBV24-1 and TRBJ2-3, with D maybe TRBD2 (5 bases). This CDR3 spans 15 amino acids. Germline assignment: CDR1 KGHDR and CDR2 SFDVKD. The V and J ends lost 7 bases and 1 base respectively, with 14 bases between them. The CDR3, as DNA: TGTGCCACCAGCGCCGGGTCGAGGGGCACAGATACGCAGTATTTT. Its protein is CATSAGSRGTDTQYF.

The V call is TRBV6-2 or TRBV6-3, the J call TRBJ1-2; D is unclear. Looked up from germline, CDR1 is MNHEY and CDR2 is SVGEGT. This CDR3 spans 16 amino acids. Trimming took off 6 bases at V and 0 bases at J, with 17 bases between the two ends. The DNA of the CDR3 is TGTGCCAGCAGCCAATTGTTGTCGGGAGCTAACTATGGCTACACCTTC. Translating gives CASSQLLSGANYGYTF.

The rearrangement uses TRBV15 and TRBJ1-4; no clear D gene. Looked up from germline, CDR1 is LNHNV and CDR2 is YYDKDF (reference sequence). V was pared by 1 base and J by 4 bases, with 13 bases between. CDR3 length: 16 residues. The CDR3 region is CATSRVLAAYNEKLFF. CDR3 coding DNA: TGTGCCACCAGCAGAGTGTTGGCGGCCTATAATGAAAAACTGTTTTTT.

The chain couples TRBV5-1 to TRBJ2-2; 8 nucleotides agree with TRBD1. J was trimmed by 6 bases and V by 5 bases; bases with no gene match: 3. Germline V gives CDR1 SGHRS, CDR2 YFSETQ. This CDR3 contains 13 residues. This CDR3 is CASRDREAGELFF. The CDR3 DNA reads TGCGCCAGCAGGGACAGGGAAGCCGGGGAGCTGTTTTTT.

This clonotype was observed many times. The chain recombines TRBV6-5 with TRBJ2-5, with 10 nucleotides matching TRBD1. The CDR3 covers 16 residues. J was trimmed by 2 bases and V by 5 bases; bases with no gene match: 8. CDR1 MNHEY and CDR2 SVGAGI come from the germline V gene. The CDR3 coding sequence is TGTGCCAGCAGTCCCTCACCGGGACAGGGGCAAGAGACCCAGTACTTC. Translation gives CASSPSPGQGQETQYF.

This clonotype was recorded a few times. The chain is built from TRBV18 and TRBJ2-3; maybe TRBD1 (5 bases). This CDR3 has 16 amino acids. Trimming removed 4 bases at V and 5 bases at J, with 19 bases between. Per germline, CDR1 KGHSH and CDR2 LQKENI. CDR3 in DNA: TGTGCCAGCTCACAAATCCCCACAGGCGATGGAGATACGCAGTATTTT. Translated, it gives CASSQIPTGDGDTQYF.

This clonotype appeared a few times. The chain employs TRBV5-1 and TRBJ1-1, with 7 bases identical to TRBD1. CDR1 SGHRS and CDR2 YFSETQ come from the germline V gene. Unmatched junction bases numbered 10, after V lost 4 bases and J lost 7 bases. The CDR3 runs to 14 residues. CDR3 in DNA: TGCGCCAGCAGCCAAAGACAGGGTAAGGGTGAAGCTTTCTTT. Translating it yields CASSQRQGKGEAFF.

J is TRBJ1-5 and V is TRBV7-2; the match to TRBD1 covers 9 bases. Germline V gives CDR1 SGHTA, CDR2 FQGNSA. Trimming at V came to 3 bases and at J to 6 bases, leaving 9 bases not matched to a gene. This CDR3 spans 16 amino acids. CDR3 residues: CASSFNTGGSGQPQHF. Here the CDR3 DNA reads TGTGCCAGCAGCTTCAACACAGGGGGCTCTGGTCAGCCCCAGCATTTT.

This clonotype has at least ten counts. CDR3 nucleotides: TGCAGTGCTAGAGCTCGATCCGAGCAGTACTTC. Translating gives CSARARSEQYF. J is TRBJ2-7 and V is TRBV20-1; D gene uncertain. The CDR3 length is 11 residues. Germline CDR1 is DFQATT and CDR2 is SNEGSKA (reference sequence). Trimming took off 1 base at V and 6 bases at J, with 7 bases between the two ends.

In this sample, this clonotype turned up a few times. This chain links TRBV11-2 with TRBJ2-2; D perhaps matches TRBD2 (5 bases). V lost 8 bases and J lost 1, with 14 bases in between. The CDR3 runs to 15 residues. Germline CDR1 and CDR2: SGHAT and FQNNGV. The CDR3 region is CASRSPGRNTGELFF. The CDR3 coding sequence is TGTGCCAGCCGATCGCCGGGGAGGAACACCGGGGAGCTGTTTTTT. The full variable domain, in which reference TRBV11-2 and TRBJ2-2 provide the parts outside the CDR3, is EAGVAQSPRYKIIEKRQSVAFWCNPISGHATLYWYQQILGQGPKLLIQFQNNGVVDDSQLPKDRFSAERLKGVDSTLKIQPAKLEDSAVYLCASRSPGRNTGELFFGEGSRLTVL.

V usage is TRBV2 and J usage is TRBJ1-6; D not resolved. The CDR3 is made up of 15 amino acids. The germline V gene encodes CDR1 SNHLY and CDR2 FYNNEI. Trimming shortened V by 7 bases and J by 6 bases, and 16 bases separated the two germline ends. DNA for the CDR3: TGTGCCAGCAACCTTGGGCAGGCGGGTAATTCACCCCTCCACTTT. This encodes CASNLGQAGNSPLHF.

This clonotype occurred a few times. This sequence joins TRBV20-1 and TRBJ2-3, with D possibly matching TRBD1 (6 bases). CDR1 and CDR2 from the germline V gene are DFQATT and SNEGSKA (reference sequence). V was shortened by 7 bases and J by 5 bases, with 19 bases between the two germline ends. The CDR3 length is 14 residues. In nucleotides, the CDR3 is TGCAGTGGGGGGTCACAGGGATTTATAGATACGCAGTATTTT. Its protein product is CSGGSQGFIDTQYF.

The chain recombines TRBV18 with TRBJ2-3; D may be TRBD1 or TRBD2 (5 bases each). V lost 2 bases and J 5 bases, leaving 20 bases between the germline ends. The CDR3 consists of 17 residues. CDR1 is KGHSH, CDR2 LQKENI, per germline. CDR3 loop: CASSPANFWGFGDTQYF. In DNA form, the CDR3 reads TGTGCCAGCTCACCAGCTAATTTTTGGGGGTTTGGAGATACGCAGTATTTT.

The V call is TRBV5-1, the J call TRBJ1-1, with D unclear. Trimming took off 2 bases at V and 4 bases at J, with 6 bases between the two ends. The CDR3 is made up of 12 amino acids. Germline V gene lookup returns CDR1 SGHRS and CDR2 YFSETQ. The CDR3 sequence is CASSFSSTEAFF. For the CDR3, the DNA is TGCGCCAGCAGCTTCTCATCCACTGAAGCTTTCTTT.

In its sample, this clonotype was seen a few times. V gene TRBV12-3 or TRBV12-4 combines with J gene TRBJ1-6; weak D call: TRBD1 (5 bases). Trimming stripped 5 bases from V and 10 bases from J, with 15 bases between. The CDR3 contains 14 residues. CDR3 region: CASSLTGYRSPLHF. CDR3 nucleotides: TGTGCCAGCAGTCTCACAGGATATCGATCACCCCTCCACTTT.

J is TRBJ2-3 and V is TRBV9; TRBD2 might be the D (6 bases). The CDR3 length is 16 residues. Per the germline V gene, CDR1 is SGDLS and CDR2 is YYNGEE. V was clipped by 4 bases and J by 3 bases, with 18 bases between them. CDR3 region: CASSSLHGRKTDTQYF. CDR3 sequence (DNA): TGTGCCAGCAGCTCCCTACACGGGAGAAAAACAGATACGCAGTATTTT.

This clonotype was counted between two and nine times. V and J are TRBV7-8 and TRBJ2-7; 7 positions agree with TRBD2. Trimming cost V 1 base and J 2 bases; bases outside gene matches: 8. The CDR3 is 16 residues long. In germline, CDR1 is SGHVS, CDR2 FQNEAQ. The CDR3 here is CASSLVGSGEPYEQYF. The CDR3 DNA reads TGTGCCAGCAGCTTAGTGGGGAGCGGGGAACCCTACGAGCAGTACTTC.